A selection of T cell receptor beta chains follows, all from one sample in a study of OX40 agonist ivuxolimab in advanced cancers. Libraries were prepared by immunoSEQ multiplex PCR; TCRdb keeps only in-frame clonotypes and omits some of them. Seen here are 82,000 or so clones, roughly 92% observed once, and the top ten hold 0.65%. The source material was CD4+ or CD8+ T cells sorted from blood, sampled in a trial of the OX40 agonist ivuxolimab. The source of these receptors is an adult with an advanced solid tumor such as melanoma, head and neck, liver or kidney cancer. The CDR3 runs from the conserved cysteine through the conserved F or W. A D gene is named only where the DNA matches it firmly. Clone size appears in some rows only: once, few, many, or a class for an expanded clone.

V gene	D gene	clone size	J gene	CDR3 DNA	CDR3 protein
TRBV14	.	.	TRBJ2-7	TGTGCCAGCAGCCAAGTTCGGGAAGGCGAGCAGTACTTC	CASSQVREGEQYF
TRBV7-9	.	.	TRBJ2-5	TGTGCCAGCAGCTGGACTTCTTTGGAGACCCAGTACTTC	CASSWTSLETQYF
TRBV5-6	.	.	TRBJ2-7	TGTGCCAGCAGCTCCGTGATAAAAGGGGCCTACGAGCAGTACTTC	CASSSVIKGAYEQYF
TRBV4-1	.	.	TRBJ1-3	TGCGCCAGCAGCCAAGATTGGGAGCTTAGCTCTGGAAACACCATATATTTT	CASSQDWELSSGNTIYF
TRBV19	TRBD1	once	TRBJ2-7	TGTGCCAGTAACAGGGACAGGGGTTACGAGCAGTACTTC	CASNRDRGYEQYF
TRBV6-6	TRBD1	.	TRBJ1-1	TGTGCCAGCAGTTTGACAGGGGGTAACTCTGAAGCTTTCTTT	CASSLTGGNSEAFF
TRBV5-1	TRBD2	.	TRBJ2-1	TGCGCCAGCAGCTCGACTAGCGGACTTTACAATGAGCAGTTCTTC	CASSSTSGLYNEQFF
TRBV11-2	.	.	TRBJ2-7	TGTGCCAGCAGCGATTTTGCGGCGGCCTACGAGCAGTACTTC	CASSDFAAAYEQYF
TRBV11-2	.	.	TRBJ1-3	TGTGCCAGCAGCTTAGATGCCAGATCTGGAAACACCATATATTTT	CASSLDARSGNTIYF
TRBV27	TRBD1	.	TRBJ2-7	TGTGCCAGCAGTTCCGAGACAGGGAGCTCCTACGAGCAGTACTTC	CASSSETGSSYEQYF
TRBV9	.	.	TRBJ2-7	TGTGCCAGCAGCGTAGGTAGCAGCCCCTACGAGCAGTACTTC	CASSVGSSPYEQYF
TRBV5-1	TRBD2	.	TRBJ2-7	TGCGCCAGCAGCCTCGGACTAGCGGGGGGCCTCTCCTACGAGCAGTACTTC	CASSLGLAGGLSYEQYF
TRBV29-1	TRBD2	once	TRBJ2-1	TGCAGCGTTGAAGATCAAATATCGGGACTAGCGGAGGACAATGAGCAGTTCTTC	CSVEDQISGLAEDNEQFF
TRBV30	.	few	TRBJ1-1	TGTGCCTGGAGCAGGGAAACTGAAGCTTTCTTT	CAWSRETEAFF
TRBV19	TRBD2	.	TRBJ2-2	TGTGCCAGTAGCGATGAGCGGGAGAGGGGCGGGGAGCTGTTTTTT	CASSDERERGGELFF
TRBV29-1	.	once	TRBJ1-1	TGCAGCGTTGAGACCGGCACTGAAGCTTTCTTT	CSVETGTEAFF
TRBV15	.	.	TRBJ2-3	TGTGCCACCAGCAGAATTCGGAGCACAGATACGCAGTATTTT	CATSRIRSTDTQYF
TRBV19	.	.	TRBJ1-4	TGTGCCAGTAGTCCCTACCAGGTTGGGAGGAATGAAAAACTGTTTTTT	CASSPYQVGRNEKLFF
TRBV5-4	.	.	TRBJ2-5	TGTGCCAGCAGCTTGAACCAAGAGACCCAGTACTTC	CASSLNQETQYF
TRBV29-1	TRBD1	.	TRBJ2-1	TGCAGCGCGGCGGACAGGGCCTACAATGAGCAGTTCTTC	CSAADRAYNEQFF
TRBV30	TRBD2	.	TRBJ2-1	TGTGCCTGGAGTGTGGGACTACCCCGTGGAGGAGAGCAGTTCTTC	CAWSVGLPRGGEQFF
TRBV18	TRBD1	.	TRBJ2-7	TGTGCCAGCTCACCACAGACAGGGCGCGACGAGCAGTACTTC	CASSPQTGRDEQYF
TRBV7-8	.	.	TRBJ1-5	TGTGCCAGCAGCTATGCTGGGGGAAGCAATCAGCCCCAGCATTTT	CASSYAGGSNQPQHF
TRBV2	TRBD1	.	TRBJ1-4	TGTGCCAGTAAACGACAGGGGAAGACTAATGAAAAACTGTTTTTT	CASKRQGKTNEKLFF
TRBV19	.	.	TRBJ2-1	TGTGCCAGTACACGGAGGAGCTCCTACAATGAGCAGTTCTTC	CASTRRSSYNEQFF
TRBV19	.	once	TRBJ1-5	TGTGCCAGTAGTATAGGCTTTGATCAGCCCCAGCATTTT	CASSIGFDQPQHF
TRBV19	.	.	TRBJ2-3	TGTGCCAGCCAGGGGATGAGTTCAGACACAGATACGCAGTATTTT	CASQGMSSDTDTQYF
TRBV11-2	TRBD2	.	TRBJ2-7	TGTGCCAGCAGCTTGTCAGTAGCGGGAGACGAGCAGTACTTC	CASSLSVAGDEQYF
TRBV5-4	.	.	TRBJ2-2	TGTGCCAGCAGCCCGGACAGTTCGAACACCGGGGAGCTGTTTTTT	CASSPDSSNTGELFF
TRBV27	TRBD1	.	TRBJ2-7	TGTGCCAGCAGTTTAGGTCTCGACAGGGTATACGAGCAGTACTTC	CASSLGLDRVYEQYF
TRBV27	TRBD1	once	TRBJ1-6	TGTGCCAGCAGTTCCCAGGGGGACAGGGCCCCACCCCTCCACTTT	CASSSQGDRAPPLHF
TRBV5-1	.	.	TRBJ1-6	TGCGCCAGCAGCCCAGCGACAGGCTTGGGAAATTCACCCCTCCACTTT	CASSPATGLGNSPLHF
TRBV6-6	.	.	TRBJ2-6	TGTGCCAGCATGACAGGACATGGAGCTGGGGCCAACGTCCTGACTTTC	CASMTGHGAGANVLTF
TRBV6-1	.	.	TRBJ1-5	TGTGCCAGCGACCGACCAGAACGCAATCAGCCCCAGCATTTT	CASDRPERNQPQHF
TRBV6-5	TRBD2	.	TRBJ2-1	TGTGCCAGCCTTGACGGGAGGGGGGACAATGAGCAGTTCTTC	CASLDGRGDNEQFF
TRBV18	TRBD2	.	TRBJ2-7	TGTGCCAGCTCACCTCGAGGGAGGGGCTCCTACGAGCAGTACTTC	CASSPRGRGSYEQYF
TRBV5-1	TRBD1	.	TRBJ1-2	TGCGCCAGCAGCCCCGGGACAGTCAACTATGGCTACACCTTC	CASSPGTVNYGYTF
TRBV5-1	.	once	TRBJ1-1	TGCGCCAGCAGCTGGGATATTATTAATTCGGGGAGGGCGGAAGCTTTCTTT	CASSWDIINSGRAEAFF
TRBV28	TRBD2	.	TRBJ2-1	TGTGCCAGCAAGGCGGGAGGGCCTAGTGAGCAGTTCTTC	CASKAGGPSEQFF
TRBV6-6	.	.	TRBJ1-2	TGTGCCAGCAGAGGGACGGCAGTACTTAACTATGGCTACACCTTC	CASRGTAVLNYGYTF
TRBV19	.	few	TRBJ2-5	TGTGCCAGTCGGGCGGGTGGAGAGACCCAGTACTTC	CASRAGGETQYF
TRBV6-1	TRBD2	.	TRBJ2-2	TGTGCCAGCAGTGAAGTCGCGGGAGCGGGAACCGGGGAGCTGTTTTTT	CASSEVAGAGTGELFF
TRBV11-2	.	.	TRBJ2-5	TGTGCCAGCAGCTTAGGGGGATCTCGGGAGACCCAGTACTTC	CASSLGGSRETQYF
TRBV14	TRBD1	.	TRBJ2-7	TGTGCCAGCAGCCAAAGGGACAGCAACTCCTACGAGCAGTACTTC	CASSQRDSNSYEQYF
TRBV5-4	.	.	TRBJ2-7	TGTGCCAGCAGCTTTCTGTCCTACGAGCAGTACTTC	CASSFLSYEQYF
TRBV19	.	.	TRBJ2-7	TGTGCCAGTAGTAGGGGGCCAGATAACGAGCAGTACTTC	CASSRGPDNEQYF
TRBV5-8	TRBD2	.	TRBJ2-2	TGTGCCAGCAGACAGAGCGGGGGCAACACCGGGGAGCTGTTTTTT	CASRQSGGNTGELFF
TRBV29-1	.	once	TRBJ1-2	TGCAGCGTTGAAGCAGACACTGTCGGTGGCTACACCTTC	CSVEADTVGGYTF
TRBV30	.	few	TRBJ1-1	TGTGCCTGGAGTAGGACAGAGAACACTGAAGCTTTCTTT	CAWSRTENTEAFF